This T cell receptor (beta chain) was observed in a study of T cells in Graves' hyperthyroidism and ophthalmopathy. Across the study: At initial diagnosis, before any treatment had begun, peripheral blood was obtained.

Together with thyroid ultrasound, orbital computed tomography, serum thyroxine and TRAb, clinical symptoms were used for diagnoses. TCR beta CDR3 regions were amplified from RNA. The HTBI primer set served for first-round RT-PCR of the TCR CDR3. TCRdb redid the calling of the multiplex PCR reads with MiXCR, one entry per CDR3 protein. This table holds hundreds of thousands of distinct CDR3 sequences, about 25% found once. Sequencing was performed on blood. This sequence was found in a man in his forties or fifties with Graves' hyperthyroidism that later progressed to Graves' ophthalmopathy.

In DNA, the CDR3 is TGTGCCAGCAGCCAGCACACAGGGGACACTGAAGCTTTCTTT. Protein sequence: CASSQHTGDTEAFF. The V gene is TRBV11-3, the J gene TRBJ1-1; 7 bases align to TRBD1. Germline V gene lookup returns CDR1 SGHNT and CDR2 YENEEA. This CDR3 contains 14 residues. After removal of 5 bases from V and 3 bases from J, the junction contained 6 bases not matched to a gene.